The sequence of this TCR beta chain was determined in a study of T cells in Graves' hyperthyroidism and ophthalmopathy. Diagnostic decisions used clinical symptoms, serum thyroxine and TRAb, thyroid ultrasound and orbital computed tomography. Note on this clonotype: The antigen remains unidentified.

It was RNA transcripts that yielded the amplified TCR beta CDR3 regions. TCR CDR3 regions were first amplified by RT-PCR with HTBI primers. TCRdb called the multiplex PCR reads again in MiXCR, with one record for every CDR3 protein. The sample lists roughly 110,000 distinct CDR3 sequences, 16% occurring once. Germline V gene lookup returns CDR1 SGHAT and CDR2 FQNNGV. This CDR3 comprises 13 residues. Trimming cost V 0 bases and J 7 bases, with 10 bases left between them. Whole-study findings and limits: Most thyroid-expanded clonotypes above 0.001 were also found in blood.

The sample comprised blood. The sequence derives from a woman aged 50 to 60 with Graves' hyperthyroidism. The chain uses TRBV11-2 and TRBJ2-7; possibly TRBD2 for D (6 bases). The CDR3 sequence: CASSLDFGGEQYF. The DNA of the CDR3 is TGTGCCAGCAGCTTAGACTTTGGGGGGGAGCAGTACTTC.